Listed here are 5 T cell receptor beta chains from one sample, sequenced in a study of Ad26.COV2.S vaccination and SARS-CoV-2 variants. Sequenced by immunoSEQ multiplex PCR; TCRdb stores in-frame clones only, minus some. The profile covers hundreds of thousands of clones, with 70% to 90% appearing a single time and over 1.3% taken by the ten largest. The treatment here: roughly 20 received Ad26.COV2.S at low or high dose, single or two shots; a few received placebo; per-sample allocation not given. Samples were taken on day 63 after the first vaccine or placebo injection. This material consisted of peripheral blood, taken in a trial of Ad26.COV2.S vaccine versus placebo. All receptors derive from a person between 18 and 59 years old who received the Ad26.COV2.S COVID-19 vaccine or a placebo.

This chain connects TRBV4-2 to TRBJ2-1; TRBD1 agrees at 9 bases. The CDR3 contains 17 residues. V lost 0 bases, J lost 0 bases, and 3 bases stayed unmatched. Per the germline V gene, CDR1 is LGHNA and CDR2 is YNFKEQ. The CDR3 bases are TGTGCCAGCAGCCAAGATCCGACAGGGGGCTCCTACAATGAGCAGTTCTTC. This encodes CASSQDPTGGSYNEQFF.

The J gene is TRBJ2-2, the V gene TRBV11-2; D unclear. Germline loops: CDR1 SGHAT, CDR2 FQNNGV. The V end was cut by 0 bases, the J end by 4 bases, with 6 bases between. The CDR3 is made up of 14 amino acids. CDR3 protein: CASSLERVTGELFF. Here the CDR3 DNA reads TGTGCCAGCAGCTTAGAACGGGTCACCGGGGAGCTGTTTTTT.

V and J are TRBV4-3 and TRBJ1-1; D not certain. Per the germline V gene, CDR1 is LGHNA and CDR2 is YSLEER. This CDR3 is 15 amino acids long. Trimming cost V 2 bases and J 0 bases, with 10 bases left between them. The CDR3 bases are TGCGCCAGCAGCCAAACGAGGCTCATGAACACTGAAGCTTTCTTT. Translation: CASSQTRLMNTEAFF.

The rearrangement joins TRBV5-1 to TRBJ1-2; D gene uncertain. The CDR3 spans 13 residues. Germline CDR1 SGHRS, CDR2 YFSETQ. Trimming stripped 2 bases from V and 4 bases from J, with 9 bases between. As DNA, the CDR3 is TGCGCCAGCAGCTTCGACAACTCCTATGGCTACACCTTC. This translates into CASSFDNSYGYTF. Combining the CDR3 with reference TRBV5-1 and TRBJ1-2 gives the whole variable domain KAGVTQTPRYLIKTRGQQVTLSCSPISGHRSVSWYQQTPGQGLQFLFEYFSETQRNKGNFPGRFSGRQFSNSRSEMNVSTLELGDSALYLCASSFDNSYGYTFGSGTRLTVV.

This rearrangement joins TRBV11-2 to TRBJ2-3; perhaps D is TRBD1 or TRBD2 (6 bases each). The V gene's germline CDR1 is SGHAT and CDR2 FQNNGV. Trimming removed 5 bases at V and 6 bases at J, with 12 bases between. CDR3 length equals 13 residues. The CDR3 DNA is TGTGCCAGCAGCGACGGGGGCGGGGATACGCAGTATTTT. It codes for CASSDGGGDTQYF.